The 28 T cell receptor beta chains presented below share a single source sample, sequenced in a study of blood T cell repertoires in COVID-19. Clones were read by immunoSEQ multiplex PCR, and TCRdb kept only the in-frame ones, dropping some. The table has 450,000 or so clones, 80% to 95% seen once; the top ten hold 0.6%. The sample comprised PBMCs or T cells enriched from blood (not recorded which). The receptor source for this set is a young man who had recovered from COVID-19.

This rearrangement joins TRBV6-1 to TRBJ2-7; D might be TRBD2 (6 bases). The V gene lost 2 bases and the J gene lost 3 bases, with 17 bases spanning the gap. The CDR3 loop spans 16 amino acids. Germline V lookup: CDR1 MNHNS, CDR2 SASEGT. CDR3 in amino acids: CASSELPRGLNYEQYF. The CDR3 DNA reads TGTGCCAGCAGTGAACTCCCGCGGGGTCTCAACTACGAGCAGTACTTC.

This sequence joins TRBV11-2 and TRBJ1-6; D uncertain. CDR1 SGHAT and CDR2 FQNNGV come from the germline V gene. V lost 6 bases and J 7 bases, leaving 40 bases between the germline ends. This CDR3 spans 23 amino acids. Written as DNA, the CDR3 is TGTGCCAGCAGTTCAACACCCCTCTACCGTGCCCCGGGTCCGAAAGAAAAAAATTCACCCCTCCACTTT. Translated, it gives CASSSTPLYRAPGPKEKNSPLHF.

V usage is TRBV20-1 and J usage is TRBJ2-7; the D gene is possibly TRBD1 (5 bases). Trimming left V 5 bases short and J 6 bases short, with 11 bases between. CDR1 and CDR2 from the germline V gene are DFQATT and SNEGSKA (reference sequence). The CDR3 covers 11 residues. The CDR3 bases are TGCAGTGCTCCCAAGGGGTCCGAGCAGTACTTC. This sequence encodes CSAPKGSEQYF.

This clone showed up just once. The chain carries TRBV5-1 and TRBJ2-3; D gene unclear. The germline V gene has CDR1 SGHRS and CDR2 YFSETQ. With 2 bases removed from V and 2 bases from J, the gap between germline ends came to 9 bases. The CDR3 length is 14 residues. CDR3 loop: CASSFEAPTDTQYF. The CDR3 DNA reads TGCGCCAGCAGCTTTGAGGCGCCCACAGATACGCAGTATTTT.

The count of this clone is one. CDR3 region: CASSVEGGSYGYTF. For the CDR3, the DNA is TGTGCCAGCAGCGTAGAAGGGGGCAGCTATGGCTACACCTTC. The chain combines TRBV9 with TRBJ1-2; 7 bases fit TRBD1. This CDR3 region has 14 residues. Trimming cost V 0 bases and J 4 bases; bases outside gene matches: 3. Per the germline V gene, CDR1 is SGDLS and CDR2 is YYNGEE.

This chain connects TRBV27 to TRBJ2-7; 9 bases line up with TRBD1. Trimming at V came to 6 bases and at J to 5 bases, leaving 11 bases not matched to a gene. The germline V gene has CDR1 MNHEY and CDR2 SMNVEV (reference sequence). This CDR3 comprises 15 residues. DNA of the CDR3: TGTGCCAGCAGCGCCTCCGGGACAGGGCGGAACGAGCAGTACTTC. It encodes CASSASGTGRNEQYF.

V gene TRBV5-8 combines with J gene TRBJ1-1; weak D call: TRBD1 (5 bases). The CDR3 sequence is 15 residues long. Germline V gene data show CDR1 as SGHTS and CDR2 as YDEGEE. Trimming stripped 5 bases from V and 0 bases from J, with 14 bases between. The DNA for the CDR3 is TGTGCCAGCAGAACCTCAGGGTTTTTGAACACTGAAGCTTTCTTT. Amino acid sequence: CASRTSGFLNTEAFF.

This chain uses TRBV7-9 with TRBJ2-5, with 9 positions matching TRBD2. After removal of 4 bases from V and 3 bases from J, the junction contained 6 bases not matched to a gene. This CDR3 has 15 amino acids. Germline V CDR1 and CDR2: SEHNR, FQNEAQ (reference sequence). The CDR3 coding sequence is TGTGCCAGCAGCTCCTGGGCGGGGGGGAAAGAGACCCAGTACTTC. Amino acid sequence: CASSSWAGGKETQYF. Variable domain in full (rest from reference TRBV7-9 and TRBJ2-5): DTGVSQNPRHKITKRGQNVTFRCDPISEHNRLYWYRQTLGQGPEFLTYFQNEAQLEKSRLLSDRFSAERPKGSFSTLEIQRTEQGDSAMYLCASSSWAGGKETQYFGPGTRLLVL.

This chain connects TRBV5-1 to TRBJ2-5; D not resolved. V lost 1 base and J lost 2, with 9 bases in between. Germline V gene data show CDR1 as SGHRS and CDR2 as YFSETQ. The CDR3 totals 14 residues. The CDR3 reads CASSLLENQETQYF. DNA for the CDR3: TGCGCCAGCAGCTTGCTCGAGAATCAAGAGACCCAGTACTTC.

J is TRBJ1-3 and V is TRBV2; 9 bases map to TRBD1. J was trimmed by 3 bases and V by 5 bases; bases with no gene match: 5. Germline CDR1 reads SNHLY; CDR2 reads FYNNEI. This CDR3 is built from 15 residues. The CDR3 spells CASSLDRGSGNTIYF. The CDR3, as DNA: TGTGCCAGCAGTTTGGACAGGGGAAGTGGAAACACCATATATTTT.

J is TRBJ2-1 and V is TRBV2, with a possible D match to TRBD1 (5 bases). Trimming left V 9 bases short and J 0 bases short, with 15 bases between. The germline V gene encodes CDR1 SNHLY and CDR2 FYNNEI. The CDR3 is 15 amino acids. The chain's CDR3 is CASLDSPSSYNEQFF. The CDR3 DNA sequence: TGTGCCAGTCTAGACAGTCCAAGCTCCTACAATGAGCAGTTCTTC.

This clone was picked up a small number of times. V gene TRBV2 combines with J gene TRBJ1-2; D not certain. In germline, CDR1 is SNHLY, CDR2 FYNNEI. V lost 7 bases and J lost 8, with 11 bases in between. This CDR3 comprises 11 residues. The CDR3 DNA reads TGTGCCAGCAAAAGCCTGTCCGGCTACACCTTC. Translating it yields CASKSLSGYTF. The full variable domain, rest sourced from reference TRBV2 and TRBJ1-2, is EPEVTQTPSHQVTQMGQEVILRCVPISNHLYFYWYRQILGQKVEFLVSFYNNEISEKSEIFDDQFSVERPDGSNFTLKIRSTKLEDSAMYFCASKSLSGYTFGSGTRLTVV.

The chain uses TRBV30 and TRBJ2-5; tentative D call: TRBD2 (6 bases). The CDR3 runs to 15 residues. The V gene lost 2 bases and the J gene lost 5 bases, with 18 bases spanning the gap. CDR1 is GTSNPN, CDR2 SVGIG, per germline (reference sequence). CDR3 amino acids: CAWSTGPLGGETQYF. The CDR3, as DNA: TGTGCCTGGAGTACGGGACCCCTTGGGGGGGAGACCCAGTACTTC.

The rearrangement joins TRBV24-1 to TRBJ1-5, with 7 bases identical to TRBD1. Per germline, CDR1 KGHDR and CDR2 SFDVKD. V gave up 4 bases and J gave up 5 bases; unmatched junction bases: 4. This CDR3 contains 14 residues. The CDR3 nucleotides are TGTGCCACCAGTGAAACAGGGGATTATCAGCCCCAGCATTTT. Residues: CATSETGDYQPQHF.

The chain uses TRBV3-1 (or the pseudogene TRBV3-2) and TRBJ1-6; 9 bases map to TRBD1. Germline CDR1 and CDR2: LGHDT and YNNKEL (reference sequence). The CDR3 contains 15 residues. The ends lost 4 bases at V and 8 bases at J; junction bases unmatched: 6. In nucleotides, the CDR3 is TGTGCCAGCAGCCTGGGGACAGGGATTGATTCACCCCTCCACTTT. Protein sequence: CASSLGTGIDSPLHF.

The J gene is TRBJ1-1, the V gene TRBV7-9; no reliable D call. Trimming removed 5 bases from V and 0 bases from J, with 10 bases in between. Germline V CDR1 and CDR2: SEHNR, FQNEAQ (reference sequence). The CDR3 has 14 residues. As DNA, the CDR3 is TGTGCCAGCAGCGGAGGACTGATGAACACTGAAGCTTTCTTT. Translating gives CASSGGLMNTEAFF.

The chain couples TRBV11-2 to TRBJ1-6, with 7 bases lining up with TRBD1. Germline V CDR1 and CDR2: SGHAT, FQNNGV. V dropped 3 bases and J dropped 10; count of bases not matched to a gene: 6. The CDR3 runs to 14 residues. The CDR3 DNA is TGTGCCAGCAGCTTTACAGGGGTTGGGTCACCCCTCCACTTT. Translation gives CASSFTGVGSPLHF.

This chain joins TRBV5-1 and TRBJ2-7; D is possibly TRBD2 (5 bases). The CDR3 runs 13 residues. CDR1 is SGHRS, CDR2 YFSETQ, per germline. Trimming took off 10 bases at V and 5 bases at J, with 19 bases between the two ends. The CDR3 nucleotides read TGCGCCTACGCCGGTACCTGGAGGCACGAGCAGTACTTC. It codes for CAYAGTWRHEQYF.

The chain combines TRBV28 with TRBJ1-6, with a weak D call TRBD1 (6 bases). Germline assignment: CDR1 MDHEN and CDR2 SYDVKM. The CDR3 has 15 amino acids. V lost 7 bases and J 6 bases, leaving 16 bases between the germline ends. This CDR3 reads CASNTGQFGNSPLHF. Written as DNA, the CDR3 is TGTGCCAGCAATACCGGACAGTTCGGTAATTCACCCCTCCACTTT.

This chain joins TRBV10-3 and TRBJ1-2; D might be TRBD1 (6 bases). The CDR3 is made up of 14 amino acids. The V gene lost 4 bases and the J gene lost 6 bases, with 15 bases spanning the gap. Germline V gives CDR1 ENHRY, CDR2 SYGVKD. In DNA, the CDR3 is TGTGCCATCAGTGGGAACGACAGGACAAATGGCTACACCTTC. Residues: CAISGNDRTNGYTF.

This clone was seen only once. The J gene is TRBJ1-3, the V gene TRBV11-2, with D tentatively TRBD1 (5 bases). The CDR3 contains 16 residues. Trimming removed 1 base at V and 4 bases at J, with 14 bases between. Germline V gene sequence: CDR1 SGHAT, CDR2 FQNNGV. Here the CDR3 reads CASSLGRGFGGNTIYF. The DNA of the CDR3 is TGTGCCAGCAGCTTAGGCCGGGGGTTTGGAGGAAACACCATATATTTT.

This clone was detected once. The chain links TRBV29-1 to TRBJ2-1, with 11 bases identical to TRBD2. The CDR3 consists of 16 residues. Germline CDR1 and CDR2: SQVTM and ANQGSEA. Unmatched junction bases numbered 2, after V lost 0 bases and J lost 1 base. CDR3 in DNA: TGCAGCGTTGAAGATCTAGCGGGGGGTTCCTACAATGAGCAGTTCTTC. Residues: CSVEDLAGGSYNEQFF.

The CDR3 here is CASSQVSLAGVNEQFF. The CDR3 nucleotides read TGTGCCAGCAGCCAAGTTTCCCTAGCGGGAGTTAATGAGCAGTTCTTC. This chain connects TRBV4-2 to TRBJ2-1, with 10 bases aligning to TRBD2. The CDR3 totals 16 residues. Germline CDR1 is LGHNA and CDR2 is YNFKEQ. V trimming: 1 base; J trimming: 7 bases; junction bases outside the gene matches: 7.

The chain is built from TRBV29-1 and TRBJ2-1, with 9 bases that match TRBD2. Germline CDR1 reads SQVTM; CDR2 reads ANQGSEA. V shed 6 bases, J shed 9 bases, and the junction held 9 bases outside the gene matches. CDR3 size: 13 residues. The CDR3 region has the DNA TGCAGCGTAAGTAGCGGGAGTGTAGTTGAGCAGTTCTTC. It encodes CSVSSGSVVEQFF.

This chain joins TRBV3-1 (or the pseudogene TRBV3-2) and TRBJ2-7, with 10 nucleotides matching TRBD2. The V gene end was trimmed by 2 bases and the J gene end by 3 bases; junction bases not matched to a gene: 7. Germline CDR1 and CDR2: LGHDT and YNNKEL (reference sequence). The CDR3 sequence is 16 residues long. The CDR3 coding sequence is TGTGCCAGCAGCCAACATAGCGGGAGGACGAACTACGAGCAGTACTTC. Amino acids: CASSQHSGRTNYEQYF.

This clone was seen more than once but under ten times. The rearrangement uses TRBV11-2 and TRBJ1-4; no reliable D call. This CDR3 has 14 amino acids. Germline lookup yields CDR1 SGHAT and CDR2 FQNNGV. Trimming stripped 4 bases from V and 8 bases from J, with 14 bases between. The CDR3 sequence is CASSSLRGKEKLFF. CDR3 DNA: TGTGCCAGCAGCTCCCTGCGAGGGAAAGAAAAACTGTTTTTT. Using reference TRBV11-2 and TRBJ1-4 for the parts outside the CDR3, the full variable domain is EAGVAQSPRYKIIEKRQSVAFWCNPISGHATLYWYQQILGQGPKLLIQFQNNGVVDDSQLPKDRFSAERLKGVDSTLKIQPAKLEDSAVYLCASSSLRGKEKLFFGSGTQLSVL.

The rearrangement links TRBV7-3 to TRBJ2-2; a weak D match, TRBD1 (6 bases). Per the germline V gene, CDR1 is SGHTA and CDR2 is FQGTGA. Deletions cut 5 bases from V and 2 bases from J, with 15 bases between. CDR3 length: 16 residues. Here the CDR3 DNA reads TGTGCCAGCAGCCTCTTAGAACAGGGTAACACCGGGGAGCTGTTTTTT. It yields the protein CASSLLEQGNTGELFF.

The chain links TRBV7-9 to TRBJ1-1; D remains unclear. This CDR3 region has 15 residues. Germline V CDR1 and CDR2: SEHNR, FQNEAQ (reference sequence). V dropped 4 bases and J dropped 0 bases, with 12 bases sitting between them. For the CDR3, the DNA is TGTGCCAGCAGCTCACCGAGAGGGCTGAACACTGAAGCTTTCTTT. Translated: CASSSPRGLNTEAFF.